Each of the 20 T cell receptor beta chains below was sequenced from the same sample in a study of cytomegalovirus exposure and HLA in healthy donors. The PCR was carried out with 60 Vbeta primers and 13 Jbeta primers. Only in-frame clones appear in the TCRdb table, and some are missing; sequencing was by immunoSEQ multiplex PCR. This table has about 210,000 clones, about 85% appearing once. The sample taken for sequencing was PBMCs. All receptors come from a woman in her forties or fifties in good health and CMV-seropositive.

The rearrangement joins TRBV19 to TRBJ1-3; no firm D call. Trimming removed 6 bases from V and 0 bases from J, with 12 bases in between. This CDR3 contains 15 residues. Germline V gives CDR1 LNHDA, CDR2 SQIVND (reference sequence). The CDR3 sequence: CASSSEVNSGNTIYF. CDR3 sequence (DNA): TGTGCCAGTAGCTCAGAGGTTAACTCTGGAAACACCATATATTTT.

CDR3 region: CASSELKGGSYNEQFF. The DNA of the CDR3 is TGTGCCAGCAGTGAATTAAAAGGGGGCTCCTACAATGAGCAGTTCTTC. The rearrangement uses TRBV25-1 and TRBJ2-1; D might be TRBD1 (6 bases). The CDR3 runs 16 residues. V was cut by 1 base and J by 0 bases, with 10 bases left in between. CDR1 and CDR2 from the germline V gene are MGHDK and SYGVNS.

V and J are TRBV7-8 and TRBJ1-4, with 8 bases identical to TRBD1. The CDR3 is 15 amino acids. V trimming: 2 bases; J trimming: 7 bases; junction bases outside the gene matches: 6. The germline V gene encodes CDR1 SGHVS and CDR2 FQNEAQ. The CDR3 DNA reads as TGTGCCAGCAGCTTAATTCAGGGGGCAGGTGAAAAACTGTTTTTT. Its protein product is CASSLIQGAGEKLFF.

The rearrangement joins TRBV7-2 to TRBJ2-3, with D uncertain. Trimming took off 5 bases at V and 5 bases at J, with 11 bases between the two ends. The CDR3 is made up of 13 amino acids. The germline V gene encodes CDR1 SGHTA and CDR2 FQGNSA. The CDR3 is CASSENSVDTQYF. CDR3 bases: TGTGCCAGCAGCGAAAACTCGGTAGATACGCAGTATTTT.

The chain recombines TRBV27 with TRBJ2-7, with 7 nucleotides matching TRBD2. The V segment lost 6 bases and the J segment 1 base; nucleotides outside the gene matches: 9. There are 15 residues in the CDR3. Germline V lookup: CDR1 MNHEY, CDR2 SMNVEV (reference sequence). CDR3 sequence (DNA): TGTGCCAGCAGCCAAGTTGGGGGGGAGTCCTACGAGCAGTACTTC. This gives the protein CASSQVGGESYEQYF.

The table lists this clone with a count of one. The V and J genes are TRBV5-1 and TRBJ2-2; TRBD1 matches 9 bases. V trimming: 6 bases; J trimming: 3 bases; junction bases outside the gene matches: 6. Germline values: CDR1 SGHRS, CDR2 YFSETQ. The CDR3 runs to 15 residues. This CDR3 is CASTYRGRYTGELFF. The CDR3 nucleotides are TGCGCCAGCACCTACAGGGGGCGATACACCGGGGAGCTGTTTTTT.

The chain combines TRBV29-1 with TRBJ1-2; D unclear. Germline CDR1 and CDR2: SQVTM and ANQGSEA. The V end was cut by 3 bases, the J end by 8 bases, with 10 bases between. The CDR3 spans 11 residues. The CDR3 DNA sequence: TGCAGCGTTGAGGCCCACCAGGGCTACACCTTC. It encodes CSVEAHQGYTF.

V gene TRBV7-9 combines with J gene TRBJ1-2; maybe TRBD1 (5 bases). The CDR3 spans 13 residues. V lost 7 bases, J lost 8 bases, and 17 bases lay in between. Germline V gene sequence: CDR1 SEHNR, CDR2 FQNEAQ (reference sequence). The DNA of the CDR3 is TGTGCCAGCAACCGGGGGGATGCGAGGGGCTACACCTTC. It is translated as CASNRGDARGYTF.

The rearrangement uses TRBV28 and TRBJ1-4; no definite D call. Trimming pared 1 base from V and 8 bases from J, leaving 14 bases between. The CDR3 totals 15 residues. Germline V CDR1 and CDR2: MDHEN, SYDVKM. The CDR3 is CASSLSQVASEKLFF. The CDR3 bases are TGTGCCAGCAGTTTATCGCAGGTTGCGAGCGAAAAACTGTTTTTT. The variable domain in full, with the rest retrieved from reference TRBV28 and TRBJ1-4, is DVKVTQSSRYLVKRTGEKVFLECVQDMDHENMFWYRQDPGLGLRLIYFSYDVKMKEKGDIPEGYSVSREKKERFSLILESASTNQTSMYLCASSLSQVASEKLFFGSGTQLSVL.

This clone has ten or more counts. The J gene is TRBJ1-2, the V gene TRBV29-1; D remains unclear. The CDR3 consists of 12 residues. The V gene's germline CDR1 is SQVTM and CDR2 ANQGSEA. With 5 bases removed from V and 6 bases from J, the gap between germline ends came to 13 bases. CDR3 nucleotides: TGCAGCGTTCAATCGTTGAGGGATGGCTACACCTTC. Translating gives CSVQSLRDGYTF.

The chain recombines TRBV28 with TRBJ2-3, with TRBD2 matching 8 bases. Per germline, CDR1 MDHEN and CDR2 SYDVKM. This CDR3 is built from 16 residues. V shed 4 bases and J 1 base; nucleotides not matched to a gene: 7. CDR3 residues: CASSSFGRGGTDTQYF. The CDR3, as DNA: TGTGCCAGCAGTTCTTTTGGGCGGGGGGGCACAGATACGCAGTATTTT.

The V gene is TRBV9, the J gene TRBJ2-3; weak D call: TRBD1 (6 bases). The V gene lost 0 bases and the J gene lost 2 bases, with 7 bases spanning the gap. Germline lookup yields CDR1 SGDLS and CDR2 YYNGEE. There are 14 residues in the CDR3. CDR3 region: CASSVGTDTDTQYF. The CDR3 bases are TGTGCCAGCAGCGTAGGGACAGACACAGATACGCAGTATTTT.

This clone was seen only once. This chain links TRBV28 with TRBJ1-4; possibly TRBD1 for D (5 bases). With 3 bases removed from V and 5 bases from J, the gap between germline ends came to 13 bases. The CDR3 length is 15 residues. Germline V gene data show CDR1 as MDHEN and CDR2 as SYDVKM. CDR3 in amino acids: CASSFSGTENEKLFF. The CDR3 coding sequence is TGTGCCAGCAGTTTTTCGGGGACTGAGAATGAAAAACTGTTTTTT.

The rearrangement links TRBV4-1 to TRBJ2-3, with a weak D call TRBD2 (5 bases). The CDR3 sequence is 14 residues long. Trimming pared 1 base from V and 4 bases from J, leaving 9 bases between. Germline V gene data show CDR1 as MGHRA and CDR2 as YSYEKL. The CDR3 region has the DNA TGCGCCAGCAGCCAAGTGCTAGCCTCAGATACGCAGTATTTT. Translated: CASSQVLASDTQYF.

The V call is TRBV7-2, the J call TRBJ1-4; 8 bases map to TRBD1. Per germline, CDR1 SGHTA and CDR2 FQGNSA. This CDR3 comprises 14 residues. Germline trimming cut 6 bases from V and 5 bases from J; bases unmatched to any gene: 5. CDR3 region: CASSPDRGNEKLFF. The CDR3 DNA is TGTGCCAGCAGTCCCGACAGGGGAAATGAAAAACTGTTTTTT.

The CDR3 loop reads CASIYDRGNTEAFF. The CDR3 bases are TGTGCCAGCATATACGACCGGGGGAACACTGAAGCTTTCTTT. The chain uses TRBV7-2 and TRBJ1-1, with D hard to call. The CDR3 totals 14 residues. Trimming pared 7 bases from V and 1 base from J, leaving 13 bases between. Germline lookup yields CDR1 SGHTA and CDR2 FQGNSA.

The chain recombines TRBV5-8 with TRBJ1-5, with 8 bases that match TRBD1. The trim removed 4 bases at V and 1 base at J, leaving 4 bases unmatched. CDR3 length: 15 amino acids. The germline V gene has CDR1 SGHTS and CDR2 YDEGEE. The CDR3 bases are TGTGCCAGCAGCAGGACAGGGAGGAGCAATCAGCCCCAGCATTTT. This sequence encodes CASSRTGRSNQPQHF. The entire variable domain, with the rest obtained from reference TRBV5-8 and TRBJ1-5, is as follows: EAGVTQSPTHLIKTRGQQATLRCSPISGHTSVYWYQQALGLGLQFLLWYDEGEERNRGNFPPRFSGRQFPNYSSELNVNALELEDSALYLCASSRTGRSNQPQHFGDGTRLSIL.

This clone was seen only a few times. The chain joins TRBV5-5 to TRBJ1-4; perhaps TRBD1 as D (6 bases). This CDR3 contains 15 residues. Per the germline V gene, CDR1 is SGHKS and CDR2 is YYEKEE (reference sequence). Between the trimmed V and J ends, which lost 3 bases and 5 bases, there was a span of 14 bases. The CDR3 reads CASSSPGTWNEKLFF. The CDR3, as DNA: TGTGCCAGCAGCTCCCCCGGGACATGGAATGAAAAACTGTTTTTT.

The CDR3 nucleotides are TGTGCCAGTAGTATTAACTTAGGGGCTTACGAGCAGTACTTC. It translates to CASSINLGAYEQYF. This rearrangement joins TRBV19 to TRBJ2-5, with a possible D match to TRBD1 (5 bases). The J call may be mistaken, given a closer DNA end match to TRBJ2-7. The V gene's germline CDR1 is LNHDA and CDR2 SQIVND (reference sequence). The CDR3 consists of 14 residues.

This clone was seen a few times. The V call is TRBV27, the J call TRBJ1-1; D gene ambiguous. The V and J ends lost 6 bases and 1 base respectively, with 9 bases between them. This CDR3 is built from 13 residues. Per the germline V gene, CDR1 is MNHEY and CDR2 is SMNVEV (reference sequence). The DNA for the CDR3 is TGTGCCAGCAGCAAACAGACGAACACTGAAGCTTTCTTT. Protein sequence: CASSKQTNTEAFF.